The TCR beta chain under discussion was sequenced for a study of technical replicates of blood from a handful of donors. The method was immunoSEQ multiplex PCR; TCRdb's version includes in-frame clones alone and lacks a portion of them. The sample holds about 12,000 clones; over 70% are singletons and the top ten take just over 14%. Deletions cut 1 base from V and 3 bases from J, with 4 bases between. This CDR3 is built from 13 residues. The V gene's germline CDR1 is SGHTA and CDR2 FQGTGA. The sample comprised PBMCs. The origin of this receptor is a human donor in good health. V usage is TRBV7-3 and J usage is TRBJ1-5; D remains ambiguous. CDR3 DNA: TGTGCCAGCAGCTTAAATAACAATCAGCCCCAGCATTTT. Translating gives CASSLNNNQPQHF.